Sequencing of this T cell receptor (beta chain) was carried out in a study of blood T cell repertoires in COVID-19. The germline V gene has CDR1 GTSNPN and CDR2 SVGIG (reference sequence). V was trimmed by 4 bases and J by 0 bases, leaving 9 bases between them. The CDR3 spans 13 residues. In the source study's methods: Amplification of reference gene primers was used by the study to estimate nucleated cell counts. The method was immunoSEQ multiplex PCR; TCRdb's version includes in-frame clones alone and lacks a portion of them. The V and J calls and clone size were taken over from that table, and D and trimming were inferred from the DNA. The sample records about 70,000 clones, approximately 86% being singletons.

The sequencing sample was made of peripheral blood. This TCR came from a man between 65 and 80 years old with active COVID-19. The chain is built from TRBV30 and TRBJ1-1; the D gene is possibly TRBD1 (5 bases). The CDR3 spells CAWTRGMNTEAFF. The CDR3 DNA is TGTGCCTGGACCCGGGGGATGAACACTGAAGCTTTCTTT.